This T cell receptor beta chain was profiled in a study of CD8 T cells in Susac syndrome. RNA in amounts of roughly 0.5 to 1 ug was reverse transcribed with random hexamers. The method of amplification for TCR beta CDR3 was immunoSEQ multiplex PCR, covering 54 Vbeta and 13 Jbeta. TCRdb reprocessed the immunoSEQ multiplex PCR reads via MiXCR and lists one record per CDR3 protein. The table has roughly 190,000 distinct CDR3 sequences, about 95% seen once. TCR beta sequences were obtained from blood CD8+ and CD4+ T cells. The control participants were healthy donors, and these controls were matched with respect to both age and sex. TEMRA cells were FACS-enriched and CD8+ and CD4+ T cells negatively isolated. The clonotype originates from a human donor in good health. The specimen sequenced was CD4+ T cells from PBMCs.

CDR3 coding DNA: TGCAGCGTTGCCCTAGCGAACTCCTACGAGCAGTACTTC. Protein sequence: CSVALANSYEQYF. V usage is TRBV29-1 and J usage is TRBJ2-7; D possibly corresponds to TRBD2 (6 bases). The CDR3 contains 13 residues. Trimming left V 4 bases short and J 0 bases short, with 10 bases between. CDR1 is SQVTM and CDR2 is ANQGSEA in the germline V gene.